These 10 T cell receptor beta chains came from one sample sequenced in a study of blood T cell repertoires in COVID-19. Sequenced by immunoSEQ multiplex PCR; TCRdb stores in-frame clones only, minus some. The sample contains 110,000 to 150,000 clones, over 70% of which appear only once. The specimen sequenced was peripheral blood. The receptors were sampled from a human donor in a cohort sampled during active COVID-19.

This clone has just a few counts. V gene TRBV11-2 combines with J gene TRBJ1-2, with TRBD1 matching 8 bases. The ends lost 4 bases at V and 3 bases at J; junction bases unmatched: 16. There are 18 residues in the CDR3. Germline V gene sequence: CDR1 SGHAT, CDR2 FQNNGV. Written as DNA, the CDR3 is TGTGCCAGCAGCTCCTTAAGGCACCGACAGGGGATTGACTATGGCTACACCTTC. Its translation: CASSSLRHRQGIDYGYTF.

The chain links TRBV4-3 to TRBJ2-5; 9 nucleotides align to TRBD2. The CDR3 totals 15 residues. V dropped 6 bases and J dropped 4; count of bases not matched to a gene: 9. Germline CDR1 and CDR2: LGHNA and YSLEER. The CDR3 DNA reads as TGCGCCAGCAGTCGGGGACTAGCTACGTCAGAGACCCAGTACTTC. Its protein is CASSRGLATSETQYF.

The J gene is TRBJ1-3, the V gene TRBV30, with D possibly being TRBD1 (5 bases). The length of the CDR3 is 15 residues. Looked up from germline, CDR1 is GTSNPN and CDR2 is SVGIG (reference sequence). V gave up 1 base and J gave up 2 bases, with 12 bases separating them. CDR3 sequence: CAWSGGRDAGNTIYF. The DNA for the CDR3 is TGTGCCTGGAGTGGGGGCAGGGATGCTGGAAACACCATATATTTT.

The chain combines TRBV6-5 with TRBJ1-4; the D gene is possibly TRBD1 (5 bases). Germline V gene lookup returns CDR1 MNHEY and CDR2 SVGAGI. The CDR3 is made up of 15 amino acids. Trimming pared 6 bases from V and 3 bases from J, leaving 14 bases between. For the CDR3, the DNA is TGTGCCAGCAGGCTGACCCTCAGGGCTAATGAAAAACTGTTTTTT. Its protein product is CASRLTLRANEKLFF.

The V call is TRBV14, the J call TRBJ1-2; D is undetermined. The CDR3 runs to 15 residues. Germline CDR1 reads SGHDN; CDR2 reads FVKESK. Trimming took off 1 base at V and 8 bases at J, with 17 bases between the two ends. This CDR3 is CASSQAPQPGEGYTF. The CDR3 DNA follows: TGTGCCAGCAGCCAAGCGCCTCAACCCGGTGAAGGCTACACCTTC.

This chain connects TRBV18 to TRBJ2-2; 8 nucleotides align to TRBD1. There are 15 residues in the CDR3. Germline V gene sequence: CDR1 KGHSH, CDR2 LQKENI. After removal of 6 bases from V and 1 base from J, the junction contained 4 bases not matched to a gene. As DNA, the CDR3 is TGTGCCAGCTCCCCCGGGACAGGGAACACCGGGGAGCTGTTTTTT. Encoded protein: CASSPGTGNTGELFF.

The chain links TRBV28 to TRBJ1-1; maybe TRBD1 (6 bases). V lost 8 bases and J 1 base, leaving 17 bases between the germline ends. This CDR3 is built from 15 residues. Germline lookup yields CDR1 MDHEN and CDR2 SYDVKM. The CDR3 region has the DNA TGTGCCAGCGTGTACTCAGGGGAAGGGAACACTGAAGCTTTCTTT. It encodes CASVYSGEGNTEAFF. Full variable domain (outside the CDR3, taken from reference TRBV28 and TRBJ1-1): DVKVTQSSRYLVKRTGEKVFLECVQDMDHENMFWYRQDPGLGLRLIYFSYDVKMKEKGDIPEGYSVSREKKERFSLILESASTNQTSMYLCASVYSGEGNTEAFFGQGTRLTVV.

The rearrangement links TRBV3-1 (or the pseudogene TRBV3-2) to TRBJ1-6; 7 positions match TRBD1. This CDR3 is built from 14 residues. Trimming at V came to 5 bases and at J to 6 bases, leaving 4 bases not matched to a gene. CDR1 is LGHDT and CDR2 is YNNKEL in the germline V gene (reference sequence). The CDR3 DNA reads TGTGCCAGCAGCTCGGGACAGTCTAATTCACCCCTCCACTTT. Its protein product is CASSSGQSNSPLHF.

The chain has TRBV5-6 and TRBJ1-2, with D unresolved. The CDR3 extends over 13 amino acids. Germline loops: CDR1 SGHDT, CDR2 YYEEEE. V shed 5 bases and J shed 2 bases, with 10 bases lying between them. CDR3: CASSLQRNYGYTF. In DNA, the CDR3 is TGTGCCAGCAGTTTACAGCGGAACTATGGCTACACCTTC.

V is TRBV5-5 and J is TRBJ2-5; TRBD2 aligns across 14 bases. V was clipped by 4 bases and J by 5 bases; unmatched bases: 7. CDR3 length: 16 amino acids. CDR1 is SGHKS, CDR2 YYEKEE, per germline (reference sequence). In nucleotides, the CDR3 is TGTGCCAGCAGCCCGGGACTAGCGGGGGTATACGAGACCCAGTACTTC. This translates into CASSPGLAGVYETQYF.